Reported below is one T cell receptor beta chain. Relative to the germline gene, one junction end is altered; a read error may explain this. Germline V gene lookup returns CDR1 SSHAT and CDR2 FNYEAQ (reference sequence). The CDR3 contains 14 residues. Profiling relied on immunoSEQ multiplex PCR, and the TCRdb table lists in-frame clones only, not all of them. In the table there are fewer than 75,000 clones, roughly 70% of which are singletons. The sample belongs to a study of cytotoxic CD8 clonotypes in ibrutinib-treated CLL. This TCR derives from a human donor with chronic lymphocytic leukemia. The specimen comprised PBMCs, sampled after 12 months of ibrutinib treatment. The chain is built from TRBV7-7 and TRBJ2-5; weak D call: TRBD1 (5 bases). As DNA, the CDR3 is TGTGCTAGCAGCTTAGCAGGCAGGGCAGAGACCCAGTACTTC. It specifies CASSLAGRAETQYF.